This TCR beta chain appears in the sequencing data of a study of cytomegalovirus exposure and HLA in healthy donors. Study conclusions and caveats: Cytomegalovirus association was listed for roughly 160 TCR beta chains. What TCR beta sequences reportedly achieved was accurate prediction of HLA-A and HLA-B alleles in most subjects.

Though probably carrying unrecorded immune exposures, donors were nominally healthy at sampling. The PCR had 60 Vbeta and 13 Jbeta primers. This table comes from immunoSEQ multiplex PCR, and its TCRdb copy is limited to in-frame clones, with some not included. This table has 100,000 to 150,000 clones, approximately 84% appearing once. In the case of this clone: Its target is not known.

The CDR3 length is 15 residues. Trimming pared 6 bases from V and 3 bases from J, leaving 17 bases between. Germline V gives CDR1 MGHDK, CDR2 SYGVNS. The sample taken for sequencing was PBMCs. The chain carries TRBV25-1 and TRBJ1-1, with D possibly TRBD1 on 5 matching bases. This TCR came from a boy aged 2-9 years in good health and CMV-seronegative. CDR3 coding DNA: TGTGCCAGCAGCCCCCTCCAGGGTTACGACACTGAAGCTTTCTTT. Translation: CASSPLQGYDTEAFF.